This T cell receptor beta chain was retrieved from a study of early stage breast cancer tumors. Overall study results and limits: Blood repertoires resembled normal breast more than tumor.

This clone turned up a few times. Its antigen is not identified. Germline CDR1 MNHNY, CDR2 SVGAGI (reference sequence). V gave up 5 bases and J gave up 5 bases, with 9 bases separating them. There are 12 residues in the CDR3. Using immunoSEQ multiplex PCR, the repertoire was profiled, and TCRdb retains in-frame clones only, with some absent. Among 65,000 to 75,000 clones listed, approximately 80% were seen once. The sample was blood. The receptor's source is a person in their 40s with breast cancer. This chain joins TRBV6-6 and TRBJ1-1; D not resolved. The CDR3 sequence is CASSNIATEAFF. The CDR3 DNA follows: TGTGCCAGCAGTAACATCGCGACTGAAGCTTTCTTT.